This TCR beta chain was retrieved from a study of CD8+ T cells in alopecia areata. The V end lost 0 bases, the J end lost 16 bases, and 13 bases lay between the germline ends. The CDR3 totals 12 residues. CDR1 and CDR2 (germline): SGHAT, FQNNGV. As regards this clone: Its matching antigen is unknown.

Reverse transcription of extracted RNA yielded cDNA, which provided the sequencing template. The assay was immunoSEQ multiplex PCR, and TCRdb's table has in-frame clones only and misses some. The data contain more than 90,000 clones, around 50% of them seen just once; the ten biggest clones take up 12%. Study observations and caveats: Sequencing of scalp samples also captures resident alphabeta T cells of normal skin. It was observed that many expanded lesional clones persisted in scalp and blood during tofacitinib.

Documented treatment: oral pan-JAK inhibitor, 5-10 mg twice daily. Sequenced material: CD8+ T cells sorted from blood, taken at week 24, from a patient treated with tofacitinib. This chain joins TRBV11-2 and TRBJ2-1, with D perhaps TRBD1 (5 bases). This clonotype was sampled from a human donor with alopecia areata. The CDR3 reads CASSLEGAQVFF. The CDR3 DNA follows: TGTGCCAGCAGCTTAGAAGGGGCACAGGTTTTCTTC.